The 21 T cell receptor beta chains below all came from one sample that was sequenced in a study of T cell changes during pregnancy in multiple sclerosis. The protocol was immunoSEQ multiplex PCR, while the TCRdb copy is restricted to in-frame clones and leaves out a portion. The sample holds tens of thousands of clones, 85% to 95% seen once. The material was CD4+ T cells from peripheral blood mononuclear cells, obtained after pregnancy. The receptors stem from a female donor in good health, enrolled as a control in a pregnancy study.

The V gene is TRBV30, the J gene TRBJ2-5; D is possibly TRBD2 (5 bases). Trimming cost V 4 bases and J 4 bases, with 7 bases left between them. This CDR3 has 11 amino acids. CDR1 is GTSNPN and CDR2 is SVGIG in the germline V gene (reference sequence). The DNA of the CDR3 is TGTGCCTGGATACGGGGAGAGACCCAGTACTTC. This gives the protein CAWIRGETQYF.

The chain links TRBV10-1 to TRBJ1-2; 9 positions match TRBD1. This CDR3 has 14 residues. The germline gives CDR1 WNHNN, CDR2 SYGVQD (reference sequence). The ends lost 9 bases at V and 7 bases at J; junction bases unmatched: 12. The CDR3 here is CASRPGQGIFGYTF. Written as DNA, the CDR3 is TGCGCCAGTCGGCCGGGACAGGGAATCTTTGGCTACACCTTC.

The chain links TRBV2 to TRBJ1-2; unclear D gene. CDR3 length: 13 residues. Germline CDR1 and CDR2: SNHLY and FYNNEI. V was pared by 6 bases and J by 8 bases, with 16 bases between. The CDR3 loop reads CASSSASGGGYTF. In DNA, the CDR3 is TGTGCCAGCAGCAGTGCCAGTGGAGGAGGCTACACCTTC.

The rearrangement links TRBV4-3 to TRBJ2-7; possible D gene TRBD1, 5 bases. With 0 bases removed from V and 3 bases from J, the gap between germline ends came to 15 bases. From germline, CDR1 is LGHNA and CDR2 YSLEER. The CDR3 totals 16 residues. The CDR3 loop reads CASSQEIRQQSYEQYF. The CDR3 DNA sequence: TGCGCCAGCAGCCAAGAGATCCGACAGCAAAGCTACGAGCAGTACTTC.

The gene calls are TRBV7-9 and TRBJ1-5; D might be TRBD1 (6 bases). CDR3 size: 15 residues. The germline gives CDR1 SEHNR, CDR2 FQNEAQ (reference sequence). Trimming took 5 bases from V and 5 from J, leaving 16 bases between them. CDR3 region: CASSPPGGEDQPQHF. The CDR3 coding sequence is TGTGCCAGCAGCCCCCCGGGGGGCGAGGATCAGCCCCAGCATTTT. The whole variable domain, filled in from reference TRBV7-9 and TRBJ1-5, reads DTGVSQNPRHKITKRGQNVTFRCDPISEHNRLYWYRQTLGQGPEFLTYFQNEAQLEKSRLLSDRFSAERPKGSFSTLEIQRTEQGDSAMYLCASSPPGGEDQPQHFGDGTRLSIL.

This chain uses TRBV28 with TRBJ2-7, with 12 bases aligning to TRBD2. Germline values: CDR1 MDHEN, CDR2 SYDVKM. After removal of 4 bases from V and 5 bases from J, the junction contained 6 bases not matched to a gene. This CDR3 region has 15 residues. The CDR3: CASSSRLAGVDEQYF. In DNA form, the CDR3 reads TGTGCCAGCAGTTCGCGACTAGCGGGGGTGGACGAGCAGTACTTC.

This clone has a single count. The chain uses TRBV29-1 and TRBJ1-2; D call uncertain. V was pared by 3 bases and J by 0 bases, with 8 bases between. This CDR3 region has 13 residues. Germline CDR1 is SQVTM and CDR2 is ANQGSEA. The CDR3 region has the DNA TGCAGCGTTGACCTGGGAGCTAACTATGGCTACACCTTC. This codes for CSVDLGANYGYTF.

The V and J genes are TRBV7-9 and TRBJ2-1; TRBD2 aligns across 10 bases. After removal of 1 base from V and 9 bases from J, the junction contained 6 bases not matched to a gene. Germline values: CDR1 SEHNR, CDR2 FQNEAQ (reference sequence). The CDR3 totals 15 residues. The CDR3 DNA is TGTGCCAGCAGCTTAGTGAGCGGGGGGGCATTTGAGCAGTTCTTC. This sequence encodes CASSLVSGGAFEQFF. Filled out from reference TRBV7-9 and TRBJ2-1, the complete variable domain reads DTGVSQNPRHKITKRGQNVTFRCDPISEHNRLYWYRQTLGQGPEFLTYFQNEAQLEKSRLLSDRFSAERPKGSFSTLEIQRTEQGDSAMYLCASSLVSGGAFEQFFGPGTRLTVL.

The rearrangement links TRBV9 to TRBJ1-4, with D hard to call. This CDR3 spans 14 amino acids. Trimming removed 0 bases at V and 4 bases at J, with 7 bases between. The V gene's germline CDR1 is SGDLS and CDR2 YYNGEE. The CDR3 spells CASSVGHGNEKLFF. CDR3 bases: TGTGCCAGCAGCGTAGGGCATGGTAATGAAAAACTGTTTTTT.

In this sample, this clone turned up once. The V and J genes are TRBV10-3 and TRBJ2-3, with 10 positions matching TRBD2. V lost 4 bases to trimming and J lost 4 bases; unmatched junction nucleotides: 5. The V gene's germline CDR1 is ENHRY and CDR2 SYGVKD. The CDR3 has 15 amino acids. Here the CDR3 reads CAISGKAGGPDTQYF. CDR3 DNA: TGTGCCATCAGTGGGAAAGCGGGAGGGCCAGATACGCAGTATTTT.

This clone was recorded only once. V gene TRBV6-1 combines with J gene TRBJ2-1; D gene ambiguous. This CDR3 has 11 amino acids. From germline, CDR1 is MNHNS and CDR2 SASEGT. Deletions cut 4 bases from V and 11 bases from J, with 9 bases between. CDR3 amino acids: CASSAVVQQFF. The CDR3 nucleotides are TGTGCCAGCAGTGCGGTCGTACAGCAGTTCTTC.

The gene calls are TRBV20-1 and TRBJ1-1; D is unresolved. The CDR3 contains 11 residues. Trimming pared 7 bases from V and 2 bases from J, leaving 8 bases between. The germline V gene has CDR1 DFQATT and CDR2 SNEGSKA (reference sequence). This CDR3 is CSVEGNTEAFF. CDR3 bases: TGCAGTGTCGAGGGTAACACTGAAGCTTTCTTT.

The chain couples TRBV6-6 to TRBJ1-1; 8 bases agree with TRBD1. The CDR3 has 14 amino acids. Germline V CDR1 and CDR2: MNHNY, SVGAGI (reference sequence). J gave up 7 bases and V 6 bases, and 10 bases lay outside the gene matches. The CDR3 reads CASRTSTGVGEAFF. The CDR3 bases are TGTGCCAGCAGGACCTCGACAGGGGTGGGTGAAGCTTTCTTT.

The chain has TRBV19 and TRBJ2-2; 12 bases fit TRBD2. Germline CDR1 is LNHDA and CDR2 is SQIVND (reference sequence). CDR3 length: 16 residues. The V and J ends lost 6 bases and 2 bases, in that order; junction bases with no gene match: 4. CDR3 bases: TGTGCCAGTAGGCTAGCGGGGGGGGTTAACACCGGGGAGCTGTTTTTT. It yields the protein CASRLAGGVNTGELFF. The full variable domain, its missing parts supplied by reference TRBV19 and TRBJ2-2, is DGGITQSPKYLFRKEGQNVTLSCEQNLNHDAMYWYRQDPGQGLRLIYYSQIVNDFQKGDIAEGYSVSREKKESFPLTVTSAQKNPTAFYLCASRLAGGVNTGELFFGEGSRLTVL.

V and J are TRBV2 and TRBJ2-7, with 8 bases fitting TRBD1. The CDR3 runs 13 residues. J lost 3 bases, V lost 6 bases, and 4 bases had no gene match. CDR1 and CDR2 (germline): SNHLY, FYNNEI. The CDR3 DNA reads TGTGCCAGCAGGCAGGGGGCGAGCTACGAGCAGTACTTC. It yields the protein CASRQGASYEQYF.

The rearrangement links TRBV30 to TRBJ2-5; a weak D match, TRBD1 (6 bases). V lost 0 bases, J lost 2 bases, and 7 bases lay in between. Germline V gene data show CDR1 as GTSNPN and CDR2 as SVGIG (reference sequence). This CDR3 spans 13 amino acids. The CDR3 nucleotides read TGTGCCTGGAGTGTTAGGGGGCAAGAGACCCAGTACTTC. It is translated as CAWSVRGQETQYF.

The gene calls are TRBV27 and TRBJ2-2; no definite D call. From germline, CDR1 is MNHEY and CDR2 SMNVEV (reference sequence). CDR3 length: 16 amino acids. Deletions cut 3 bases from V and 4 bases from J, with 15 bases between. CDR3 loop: CASSLLVSATTGELFF. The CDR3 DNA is TGTGCCAGCAGTTTGCTAGTTTCCGCGACCACCGGGGAGCTGTTTTTT.

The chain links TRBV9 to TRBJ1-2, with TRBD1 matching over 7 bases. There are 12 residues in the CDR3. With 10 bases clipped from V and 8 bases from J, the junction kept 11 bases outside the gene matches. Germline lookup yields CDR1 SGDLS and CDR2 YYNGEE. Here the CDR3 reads CARQGRLYGYTF. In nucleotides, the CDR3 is TGTGCCCGACAGGGAAGGCTCTACGGCTACACCTTC.

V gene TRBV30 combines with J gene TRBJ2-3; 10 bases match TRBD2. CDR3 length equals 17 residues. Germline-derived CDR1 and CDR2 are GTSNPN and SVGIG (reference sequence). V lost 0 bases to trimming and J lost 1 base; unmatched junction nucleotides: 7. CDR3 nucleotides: TGTGCCTGGAGTGTACCCCTAGCGGGGGTGGGCACAGATACGCAGTATTTT. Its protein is CAWSVPLAGVGTDTQYF.

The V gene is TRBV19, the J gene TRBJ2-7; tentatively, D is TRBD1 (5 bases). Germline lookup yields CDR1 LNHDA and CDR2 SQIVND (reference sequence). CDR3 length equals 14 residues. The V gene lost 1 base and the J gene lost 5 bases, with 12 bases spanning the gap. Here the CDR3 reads CASSIVGARNEQYF. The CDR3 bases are TGTGCCAGTAGTATAGTAGGGGCGCGGAACGAGCAGTACTTC.

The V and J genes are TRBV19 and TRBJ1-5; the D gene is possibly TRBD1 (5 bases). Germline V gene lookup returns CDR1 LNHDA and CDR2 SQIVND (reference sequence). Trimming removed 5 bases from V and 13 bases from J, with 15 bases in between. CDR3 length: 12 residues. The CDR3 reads CASSFSEAGQHF. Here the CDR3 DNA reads TGTGCCAGTAGTTTTTCGGAAGCAGGGCAGCATTTT.